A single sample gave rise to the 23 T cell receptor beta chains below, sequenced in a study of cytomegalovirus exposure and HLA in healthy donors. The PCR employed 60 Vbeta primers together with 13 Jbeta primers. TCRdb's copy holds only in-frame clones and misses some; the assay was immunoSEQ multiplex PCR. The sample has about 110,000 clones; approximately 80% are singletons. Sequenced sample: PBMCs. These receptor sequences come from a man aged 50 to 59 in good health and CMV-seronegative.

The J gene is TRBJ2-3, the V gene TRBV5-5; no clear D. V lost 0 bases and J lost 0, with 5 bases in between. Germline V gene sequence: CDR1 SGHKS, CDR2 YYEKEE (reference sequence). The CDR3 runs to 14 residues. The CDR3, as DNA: TGTGCCAGCAGCTTGGACTATAGCACAGATACGCAGTATTTT. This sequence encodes CASSLDYSTDTQYF.

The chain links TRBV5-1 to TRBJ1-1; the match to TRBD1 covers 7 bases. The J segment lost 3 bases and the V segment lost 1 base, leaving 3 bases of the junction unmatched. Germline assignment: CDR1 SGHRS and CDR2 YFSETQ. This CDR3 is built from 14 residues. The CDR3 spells CASSLRQGDTEAFF. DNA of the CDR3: TGCGCCAGCAGCTTGCGTCAGGGGGACACTGAAGCTTTCTTT.

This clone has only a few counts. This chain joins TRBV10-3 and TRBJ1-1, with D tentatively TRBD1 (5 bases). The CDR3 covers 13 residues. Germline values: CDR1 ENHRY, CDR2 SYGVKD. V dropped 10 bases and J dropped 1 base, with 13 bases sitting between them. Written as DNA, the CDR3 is TGTGCCAGTGGGGCTCACGGGAACACTGAAGCTTTCTTT. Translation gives CASGAHGNTEAFF.

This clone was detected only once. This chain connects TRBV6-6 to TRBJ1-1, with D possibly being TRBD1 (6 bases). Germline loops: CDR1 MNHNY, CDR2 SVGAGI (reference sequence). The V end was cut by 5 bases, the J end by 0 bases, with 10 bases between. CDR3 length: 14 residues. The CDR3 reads CASSAGQMNTEAFF. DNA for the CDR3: TGTGCCAGCAGTGCCGGACAGATGAACACTGAAGCTTTCTTT.

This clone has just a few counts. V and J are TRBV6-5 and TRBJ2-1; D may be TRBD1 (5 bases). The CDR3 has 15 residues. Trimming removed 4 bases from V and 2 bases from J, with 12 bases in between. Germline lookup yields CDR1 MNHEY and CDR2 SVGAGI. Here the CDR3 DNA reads TGTGCCAGCAGTTCCAGGACGGACACCTACAATGAGCAGTTCTTC. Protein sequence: CASSSRTDTYNEQFF.

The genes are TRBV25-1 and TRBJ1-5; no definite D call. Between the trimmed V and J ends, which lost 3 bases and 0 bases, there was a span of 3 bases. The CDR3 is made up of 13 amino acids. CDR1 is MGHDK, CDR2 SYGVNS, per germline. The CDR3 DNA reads TGTGCCAGCAGTGATAATAGCAATCAGCCCCAGCATTTT. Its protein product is CASSDNSNQPQHF. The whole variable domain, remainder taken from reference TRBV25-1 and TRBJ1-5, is EADIYQTPRYLVIGTGKKITLECSQTMGHDKMYWYQQDPGMELHLIHYSYGVNSTEKGDLSSESTVSRIRTEHFPLTLESARPSHTSQYLCASSDNSNQPQHFGDGTRLSIL.

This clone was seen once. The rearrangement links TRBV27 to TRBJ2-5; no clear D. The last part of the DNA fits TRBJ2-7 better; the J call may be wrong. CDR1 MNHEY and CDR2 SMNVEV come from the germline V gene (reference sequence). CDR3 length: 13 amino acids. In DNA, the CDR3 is TGTGCCAGCAGTTTAAGGCGGTCCTACGAGCAGTACTTC. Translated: CASSLRRSYEQYF.

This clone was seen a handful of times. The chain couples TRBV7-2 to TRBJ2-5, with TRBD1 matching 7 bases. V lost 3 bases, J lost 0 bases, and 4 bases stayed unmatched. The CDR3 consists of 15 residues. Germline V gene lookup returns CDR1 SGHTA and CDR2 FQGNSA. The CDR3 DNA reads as TGTGCCAGCAGCTTTCAAGGGGGCTACCAAGAGACCCAGTACTTC. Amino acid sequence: CASSFQGGYQETQYF.

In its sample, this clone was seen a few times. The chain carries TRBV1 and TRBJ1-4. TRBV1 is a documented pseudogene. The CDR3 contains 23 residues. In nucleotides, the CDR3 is TGCACCAGCAGCCAAGTTAGAAGGGCAGACCGGGTCATCAGCGGGGCAACTAATGAAAAACTGTTTTTT. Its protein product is CTSSQVRRADRVISGATNEKLFF.

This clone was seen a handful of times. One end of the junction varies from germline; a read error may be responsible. Here the CDR3 DNA reads TGTTCCAGCACCCCCTTAGCACATGGCTACACCTTC. Protein sequence: CSSTPLAHGYTF. The chain has TRBV7-9 and TRBJ1-2, with D unclear. Germline loops: CDR1 SEHNR, CDR2 FQNEAQ (reference sequence). The CDR3 runs to 12 residues. The full variable domain, completed using reference TRBV7-9 and TRBJ1-2, is DTGVSQNPRHKITKRGQNVTFRCDPISEHNRLYWYRQTLGQGPEFLTYFQNEAQLEKSRLLSDRFSAERPKGSFSTLEIQRTEQGDSAMYLCSSTPLAHGYTFGSGTRLTVV.

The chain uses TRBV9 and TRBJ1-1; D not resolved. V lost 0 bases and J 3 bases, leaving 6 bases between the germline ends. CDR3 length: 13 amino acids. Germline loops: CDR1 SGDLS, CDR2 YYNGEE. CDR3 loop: CASSVGPYTEAFF. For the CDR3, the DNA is TGTGCCAGCAGCGTAGGGCCTTACACTGAAGCTTTCTTT.

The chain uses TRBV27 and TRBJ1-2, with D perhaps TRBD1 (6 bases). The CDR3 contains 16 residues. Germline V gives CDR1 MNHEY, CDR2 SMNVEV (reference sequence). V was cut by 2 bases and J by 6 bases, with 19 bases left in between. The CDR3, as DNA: TGTGCCAGCAGTTTAAGTTTTGCAGGGGTCGGGGATGGCTACACCTTC. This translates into CASSLSFAGVGDGYTF.

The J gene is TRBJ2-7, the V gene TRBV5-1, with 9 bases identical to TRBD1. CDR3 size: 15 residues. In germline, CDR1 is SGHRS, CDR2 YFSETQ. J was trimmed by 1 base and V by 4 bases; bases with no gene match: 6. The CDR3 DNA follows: TGCGCCAGCAGCCCAACAGGGGGCTCGTCCTACGAGCAGTACTTC. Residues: CASSPTGGSSYEQYF.

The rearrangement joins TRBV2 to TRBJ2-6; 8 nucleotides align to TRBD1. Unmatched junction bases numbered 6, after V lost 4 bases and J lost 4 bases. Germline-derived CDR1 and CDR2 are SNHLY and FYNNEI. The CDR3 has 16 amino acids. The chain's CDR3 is CASSVPRGPGANVLTF. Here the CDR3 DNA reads TGTGCCAGCAGTGTCCCCAGGGGGCCGGGGGCCAACGTCCTGACTTTC.

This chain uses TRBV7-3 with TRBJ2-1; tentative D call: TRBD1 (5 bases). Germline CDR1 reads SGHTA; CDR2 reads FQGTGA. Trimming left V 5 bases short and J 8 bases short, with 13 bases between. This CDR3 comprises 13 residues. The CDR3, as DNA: TGTGCCAGCAGCCAAACGGGCAGGGATGAGCAGTTCTTC. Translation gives CASSQTGRDEQFF.

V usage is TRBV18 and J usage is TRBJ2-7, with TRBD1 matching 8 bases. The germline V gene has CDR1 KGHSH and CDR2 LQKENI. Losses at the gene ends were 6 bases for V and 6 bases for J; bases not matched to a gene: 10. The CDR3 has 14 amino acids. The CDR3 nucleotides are TGTGCCAGCTCCCAGGGGGCGAGGTCAGCCGAGCAGTACTTC. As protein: CASSQGARSAEQYF.

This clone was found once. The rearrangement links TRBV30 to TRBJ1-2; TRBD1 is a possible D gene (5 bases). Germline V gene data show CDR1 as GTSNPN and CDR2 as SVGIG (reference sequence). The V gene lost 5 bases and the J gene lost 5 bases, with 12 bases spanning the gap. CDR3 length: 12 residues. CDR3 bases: TGTGCCTGGGGCAGGGAACAGTATGGCTACACCTTC. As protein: CAWGREQYGYTF.

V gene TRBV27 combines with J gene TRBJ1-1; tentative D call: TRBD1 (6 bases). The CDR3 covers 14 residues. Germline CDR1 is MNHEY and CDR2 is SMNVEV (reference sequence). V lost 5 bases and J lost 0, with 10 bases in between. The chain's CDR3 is CASSPGGLNTEAFF. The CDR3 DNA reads TGTGCCAGCAGTCCGGGGGGCCTGAACACTGAAGCTTTCTTT.

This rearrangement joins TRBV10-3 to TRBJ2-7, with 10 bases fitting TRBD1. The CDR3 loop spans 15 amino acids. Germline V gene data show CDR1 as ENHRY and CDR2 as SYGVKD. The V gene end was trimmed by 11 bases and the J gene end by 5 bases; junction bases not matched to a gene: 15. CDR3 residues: CASRPGQGSTDEQYF. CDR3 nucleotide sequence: TGTGCCTCGCGTCCGGGACAGGGGTCCACCGACGAGCAGTACTTC.

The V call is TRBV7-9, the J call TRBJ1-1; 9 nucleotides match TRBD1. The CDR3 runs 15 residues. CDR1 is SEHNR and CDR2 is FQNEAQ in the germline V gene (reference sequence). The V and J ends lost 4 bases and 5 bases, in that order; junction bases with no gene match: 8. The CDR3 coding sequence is TGTGCCAGCAGCTGGGGACAGGGTATTGTGACTGAAGCTTTCTTT. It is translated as CASSWGQGIVTEAFF.

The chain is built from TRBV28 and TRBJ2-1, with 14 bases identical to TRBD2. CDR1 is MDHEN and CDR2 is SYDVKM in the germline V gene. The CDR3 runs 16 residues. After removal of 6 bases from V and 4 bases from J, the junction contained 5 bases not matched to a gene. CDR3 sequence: CASSPTSGGVYNEQFF. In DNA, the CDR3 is TGTGCCAGCAGCCCGACTAGCGGGGGGGTTTACAATGAGCAGTTCTTC.

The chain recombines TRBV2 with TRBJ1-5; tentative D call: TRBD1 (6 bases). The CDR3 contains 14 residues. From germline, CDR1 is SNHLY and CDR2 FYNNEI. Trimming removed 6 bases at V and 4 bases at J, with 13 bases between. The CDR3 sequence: CASRNRETNQPQHF. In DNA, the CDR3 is TGTGCCAGCAGGAACAGGGAAACGAATCAGCCCCAGCATTTT.

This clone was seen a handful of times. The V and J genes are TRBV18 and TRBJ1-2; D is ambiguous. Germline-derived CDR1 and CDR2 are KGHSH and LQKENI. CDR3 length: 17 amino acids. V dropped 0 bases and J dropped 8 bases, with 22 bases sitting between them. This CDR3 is CASSPPGRTALYAGYTF. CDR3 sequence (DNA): TGTGCCAGCTCACCACCGGGGAGAACAGCCCTTTATGCGGGCTACACCTTC.